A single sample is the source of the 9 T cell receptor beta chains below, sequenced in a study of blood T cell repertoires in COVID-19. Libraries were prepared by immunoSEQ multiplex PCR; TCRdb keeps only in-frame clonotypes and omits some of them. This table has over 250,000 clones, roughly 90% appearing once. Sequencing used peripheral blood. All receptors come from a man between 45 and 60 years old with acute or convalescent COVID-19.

The CDR3 sequence is CASTQGASGQPQHF. DNA of the CDR3: TGTGCCAGCACCCAGGGGGCGAGCGGTCAGCCCCAGCATTTT. The rearrangement links TRBV5-6 to TRBJ1-5; TRBD1 aligns across 8 bases. With 6 bases clipped from V and 6 bases from J, the junction kept 8 bases outside the gene matches. Per germline, CDR1 SGHDT and CDR2 YYEEEE. The CDR3 is 14 residues long.

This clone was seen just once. The CDR3 DNA reads TGTGCCAGCAGCCTTGTCCTAAACACTGAAGCTTTCTTT. Translated, it gives CASSLVLNTEAFF. The genes are TRBV12-3 or TRBV12-4 and TRBJ1-1; no clear D. V gave up 6 bases and J gave up 2 bases, with 10 bases separating them. This CDR3 comprises 13 residues.

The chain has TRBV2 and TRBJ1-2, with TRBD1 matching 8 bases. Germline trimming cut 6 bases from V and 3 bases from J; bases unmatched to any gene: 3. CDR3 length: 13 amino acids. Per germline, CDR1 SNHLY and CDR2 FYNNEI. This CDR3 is CASRRGQDYGYTF. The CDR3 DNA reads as TGTGCCAGCAGAAGGGGACAGGACTATGGCTACACCTTC. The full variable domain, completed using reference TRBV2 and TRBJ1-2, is EPEVTQTPSHQVTQMGQEVILRCVPISNHLYFYWYRQILGQKVEFLVSFYNNEISEKSEIFDDQFSVERPDGSNFTLKIRSTKLEDSAMYFCASRRGQDYGYTFGSGTRLTVV.

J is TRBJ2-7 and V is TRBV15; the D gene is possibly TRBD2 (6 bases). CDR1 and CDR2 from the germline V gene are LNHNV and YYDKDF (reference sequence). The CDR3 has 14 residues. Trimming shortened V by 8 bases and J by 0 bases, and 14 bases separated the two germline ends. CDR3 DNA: TGTGCCACCTCCCCGGGACTTAGCTCCTACGAGCAGTACTTC. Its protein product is CATSPGLSSYEQYF.

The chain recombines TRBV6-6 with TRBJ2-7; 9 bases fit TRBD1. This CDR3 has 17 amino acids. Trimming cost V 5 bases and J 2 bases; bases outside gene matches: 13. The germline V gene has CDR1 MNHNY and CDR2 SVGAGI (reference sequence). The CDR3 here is CASSRPQAGTGTYEQYF. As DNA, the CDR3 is TGTGCCAGCAGTCGACCCCAGGCCGGGACAGGGACCTACGAGCAGTACTTC.

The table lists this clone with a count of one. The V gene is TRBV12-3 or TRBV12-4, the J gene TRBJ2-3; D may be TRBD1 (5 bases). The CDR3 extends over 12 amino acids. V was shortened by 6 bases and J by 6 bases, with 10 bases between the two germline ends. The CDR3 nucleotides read TGTGCCAGCAGCCTCTACAGGGATACGCAGTATTTT. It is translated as CASSLYRDTQYF.

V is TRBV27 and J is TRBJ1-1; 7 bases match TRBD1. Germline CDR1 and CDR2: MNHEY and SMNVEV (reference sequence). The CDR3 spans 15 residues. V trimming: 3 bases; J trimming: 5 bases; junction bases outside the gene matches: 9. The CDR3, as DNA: TGTGCCAGCAGTTTCTTGAGGGGGCGGGTTACTGAAGCTTTCTTT. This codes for CASSFLRGRVTEAFF.

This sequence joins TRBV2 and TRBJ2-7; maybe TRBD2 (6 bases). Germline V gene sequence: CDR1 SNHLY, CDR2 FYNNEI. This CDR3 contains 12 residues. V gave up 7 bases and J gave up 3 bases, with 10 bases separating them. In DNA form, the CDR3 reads TGTGCCAGCACCCTCGGGGGCTACGAGCAGTACTTC. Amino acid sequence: CASTLGGYEQYF.

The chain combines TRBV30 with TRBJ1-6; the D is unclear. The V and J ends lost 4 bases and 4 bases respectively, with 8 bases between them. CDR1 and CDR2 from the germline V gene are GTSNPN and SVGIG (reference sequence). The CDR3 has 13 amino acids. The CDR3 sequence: CAWNTLYNSPLHF. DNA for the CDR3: TGTGCCTGGAATACGCTATATAATTCACCCCTCCACTTT.